These 5 T cell receptor beta chains originate from one sample sequenced in a study of T cell responses to AZD1222 COVID-19 vaccine (dated by TCRdb to the early 2020s). The library was built by means of the immunoSEQ multiplex PCR assay. The source is immuneACCESS, and TCRdb retained only in-frame sequences with V and J called. Part of the clones is not carried over; for the studies checked, unresolved V genes explain less than half of this, and the remainder is unexplained. The sample table shows about 120,000 clones, and approximately 86% are seen once. The top ten hold 15% to 20% of the sample. The sample's time point label, decoded: about 28 days (+/-7) after the second vaccine dose. Source: peripheral blood, taken 28 days after the second AZD1222 dose. These receptors all come from an adult who received the AZD1222 COVID-19 vaccine.

The rearrangement links TRBV9 to TRBJ1-2, with D possibly being TRBD1 (5 bases). In germline, CDR1 is SGDLS, CDR2 YYNGEE. The CDR3 extends over 18 amino acids. V lost 0 bases, J lost 7 bases, and 25 bases lay in between. In DNA, the CDR3 is TGTGCCAGCAGCGTAGATTTGGCACATGAGACAGTAGGGTTTGGCTACACCTTC. Encoded protein: CASSVDLAHETVGFGYTF.

This chain links TRBV6-4 with TRBJ2-1; 8 bases fit TRBD1. The CDR3 extends over 13 amino acids. The V gene's germline CDR1 is MRHNA and CDR2 SNTAGT. V lost 4 bases to trimming and J lost 12 bases; unmatched junction nucleotides: 8. The CDR3 DNA reads as TGTGCCAGCAGTGGACTTCCTGGGACAGGGCAGTTCTTC. Its translation is CASSGLPGTGQFF.

As regards this clone: This specimen includes other DNA sequences encoding the same CDR3. The chain couples TRBV19 to TRBJ2-1; 10 nucleotides match TRBD1. This CDR3 is 14 amino acids long. Trimming removed 1 base from V and 7 bases from J; junction bases left unmatched: 1. Germline loops: CDR1 LNHDA, CDR2 SQIVND (reference sequence). The CDR3 protein is CASSIGTGGNEQFF. Written as DNA, the CDR3 is TGTGCCAGTAGTATAGGGACAGGGGGGAATGAGCAGTTCTTC.

The V and J genes are TRBV30 and TRBJ2-7; possible D gene TRBD2, 5 bases. The CDR3 has 14 amino acids. Germline V gene data show CDR1 as GTSNPN and CDR2 as SVGIG (reference sequence). V was clipped by 2 bases and J by 2 bases, with 13 bases between them. CDR3 nucleotide sequence: TGTGCCTGGAGTCGCGAAGGGAGCCCCTACGAGCAGTACTTC. It is translated as CAWSREGSPYEQYF.

The rearrangement uses TRBV9 and TRBJ1-4; D is undetermined. Trimming cost V 0 bases and J 5 bases, with 17 bases left between them. Germline CDR1 reads SGDLS; CDR2 reads YYNGEE. The CDR3 sequence is 17 residues long. CDR3 bases: TGTGCCAGCAGCGTAGGGTCTAGTTCGGCAGGCAATGAAAAACTGTTTTTT. This encodes CASSVGSSSAGNEKLFF.